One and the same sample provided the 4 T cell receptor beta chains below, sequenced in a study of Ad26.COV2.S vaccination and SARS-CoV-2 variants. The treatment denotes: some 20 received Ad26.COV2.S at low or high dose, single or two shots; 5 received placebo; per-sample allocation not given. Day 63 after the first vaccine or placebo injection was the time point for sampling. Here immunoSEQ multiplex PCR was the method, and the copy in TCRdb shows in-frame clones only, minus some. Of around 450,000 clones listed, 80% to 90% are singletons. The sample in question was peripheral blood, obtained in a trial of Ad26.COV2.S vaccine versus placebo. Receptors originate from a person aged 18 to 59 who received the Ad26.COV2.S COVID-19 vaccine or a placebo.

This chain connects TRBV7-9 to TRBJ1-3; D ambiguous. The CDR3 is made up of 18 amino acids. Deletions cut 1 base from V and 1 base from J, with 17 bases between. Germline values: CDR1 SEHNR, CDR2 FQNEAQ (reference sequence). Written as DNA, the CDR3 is TGTGCCAGCAGCTTAGGTGGAGGGAACTTGCGATCTGGAAACACCATATATTTT. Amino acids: CASSLGGGNLRSGNTIYF.

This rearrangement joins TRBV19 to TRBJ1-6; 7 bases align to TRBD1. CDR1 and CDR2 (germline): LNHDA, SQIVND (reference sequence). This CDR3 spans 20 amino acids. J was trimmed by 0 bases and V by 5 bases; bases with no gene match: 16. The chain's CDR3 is CASSVTGTALSSSYNSPLHF. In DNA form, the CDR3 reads TGTGCCAGTAGTGTGACCGGGACAGCCCTATCGAGCTCCTATAATTCACCCCTCCACTTT.

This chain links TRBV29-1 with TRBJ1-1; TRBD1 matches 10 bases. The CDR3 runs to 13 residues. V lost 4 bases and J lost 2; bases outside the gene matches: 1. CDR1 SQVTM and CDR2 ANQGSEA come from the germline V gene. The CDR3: CSVGDRGNTEAFF. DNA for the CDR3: TGCAGCGTTGGGGACAGGGGAAACACTGAAGCTTTCTTT.

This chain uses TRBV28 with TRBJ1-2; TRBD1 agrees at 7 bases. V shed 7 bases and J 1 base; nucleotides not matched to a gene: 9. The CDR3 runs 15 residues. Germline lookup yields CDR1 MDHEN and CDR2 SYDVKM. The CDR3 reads CASIRPTGVNYGYTF. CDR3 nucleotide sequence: TGTGCCAGCATCCGACCCACAGGGGTTAACTATGGCTACACCTTC.